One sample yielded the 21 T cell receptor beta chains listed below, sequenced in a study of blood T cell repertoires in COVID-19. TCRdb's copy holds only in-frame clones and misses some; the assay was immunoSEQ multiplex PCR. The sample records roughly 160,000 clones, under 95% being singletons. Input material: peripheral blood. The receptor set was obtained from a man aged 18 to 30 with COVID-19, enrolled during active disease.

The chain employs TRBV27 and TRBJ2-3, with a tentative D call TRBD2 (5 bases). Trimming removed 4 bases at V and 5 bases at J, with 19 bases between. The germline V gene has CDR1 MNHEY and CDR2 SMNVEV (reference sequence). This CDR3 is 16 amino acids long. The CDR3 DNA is TGTGCCAGCAGTTCCCGTATTCTTACCGCGGGAGATACGCAGTATTTT. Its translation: CASSSRILTAGDTQYF.

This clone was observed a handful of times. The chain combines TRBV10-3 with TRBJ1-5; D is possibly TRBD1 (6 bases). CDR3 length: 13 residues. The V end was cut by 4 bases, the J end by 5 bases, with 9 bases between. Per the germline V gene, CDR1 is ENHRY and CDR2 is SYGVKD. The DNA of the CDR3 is TGTGCCATCAGTGGAAGACAGGATCAGCCCCAGCATTTT. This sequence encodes CAISGRQDQPQHF.

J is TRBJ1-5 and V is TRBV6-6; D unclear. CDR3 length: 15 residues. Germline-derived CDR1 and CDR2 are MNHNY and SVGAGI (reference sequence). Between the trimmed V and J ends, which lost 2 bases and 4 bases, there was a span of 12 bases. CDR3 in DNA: TGTGCCAGCAGTTACACCGGGAACCCAAATCAGCCCCAGCATTTT. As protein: CASSYTGNPNQPQHF.

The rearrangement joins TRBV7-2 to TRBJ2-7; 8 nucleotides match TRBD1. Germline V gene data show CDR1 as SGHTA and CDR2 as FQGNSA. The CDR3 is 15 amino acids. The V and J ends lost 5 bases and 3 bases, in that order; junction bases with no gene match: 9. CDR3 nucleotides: TGTGCCAGCAGCGGGCGGACAGGGACAAACTACGAGCAGTACTTC. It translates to CASSGRTGTNYEQYF.

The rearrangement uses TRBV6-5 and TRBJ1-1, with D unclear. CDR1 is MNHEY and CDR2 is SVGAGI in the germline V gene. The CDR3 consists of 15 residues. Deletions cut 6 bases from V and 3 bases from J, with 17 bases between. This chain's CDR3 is CASSLIPVIYTEAFF. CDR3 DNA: TGTGCCAGCAGCCTTATTCCGGTTATTTACACTGAAGCTTTCTTT.

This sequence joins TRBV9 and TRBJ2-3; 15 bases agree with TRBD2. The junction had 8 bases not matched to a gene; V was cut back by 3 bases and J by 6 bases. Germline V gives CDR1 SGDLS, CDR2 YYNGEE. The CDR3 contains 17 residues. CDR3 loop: CASSAGTSGRSTDTQYF. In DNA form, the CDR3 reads TGTGCCAGCAGCGCGGGGACTAGCGGGAGGTCAACGGATACGCAGTATTTT.

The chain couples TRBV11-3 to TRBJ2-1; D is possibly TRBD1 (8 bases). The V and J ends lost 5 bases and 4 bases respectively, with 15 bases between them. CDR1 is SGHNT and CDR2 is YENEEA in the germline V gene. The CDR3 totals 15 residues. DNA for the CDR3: TGTGCCAGCAGCCTCGGACAGGGACTATACAATGAGCAGTTCTTC. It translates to CASSLGQGLYNEQFF.

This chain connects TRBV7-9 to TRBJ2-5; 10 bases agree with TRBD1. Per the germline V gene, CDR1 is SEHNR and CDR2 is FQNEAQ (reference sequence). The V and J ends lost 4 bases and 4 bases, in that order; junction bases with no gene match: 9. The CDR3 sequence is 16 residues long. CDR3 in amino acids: CASSSRDRGGGETQYF. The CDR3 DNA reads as TGTGCCAGCAGCTCCCGGGACAGGGGAGGGGGAGAGACCCAGTACTTC.

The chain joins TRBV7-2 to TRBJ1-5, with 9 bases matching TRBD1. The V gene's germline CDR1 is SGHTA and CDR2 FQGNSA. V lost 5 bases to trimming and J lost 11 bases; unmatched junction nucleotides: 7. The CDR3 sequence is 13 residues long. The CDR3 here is CASSPVGQGAQHF. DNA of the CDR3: TGTGCCAGCAGCCCCGTGGGACAGGGTGCCCAGCATTTT. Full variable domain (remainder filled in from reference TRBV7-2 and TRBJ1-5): GAGVSQSPSNKVTEKGKDVELRCDPISGHTALYWYRQSLGQGLEFLIYFQGNSAPDKSGLPSDRFSAERTGGSVSTLTIQRTQQEDSAVYLCASSPVGQGAQHFGDGTRLSIL.

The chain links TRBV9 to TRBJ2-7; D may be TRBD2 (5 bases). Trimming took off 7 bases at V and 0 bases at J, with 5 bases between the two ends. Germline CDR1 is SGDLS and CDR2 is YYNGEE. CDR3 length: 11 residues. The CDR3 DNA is TGTGCCAGCGGGAGCTCCTACGAGCAGTACTTC. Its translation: CASGSSYEQYF. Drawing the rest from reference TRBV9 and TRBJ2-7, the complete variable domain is DSGVTQTPKHLITATGQRVTLRCSPRSGDLSVYWYQQSLDQGLQFLIQYYNGEERAKGNILERFSAQQFPDLHSELNLSSLELGDSALYFCASGSSYEQYFGPGTRLTVT.

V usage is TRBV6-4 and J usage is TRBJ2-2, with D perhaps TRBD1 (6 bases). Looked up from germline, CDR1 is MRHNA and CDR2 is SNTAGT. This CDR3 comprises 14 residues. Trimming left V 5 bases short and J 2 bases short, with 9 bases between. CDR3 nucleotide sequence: TGTGCCAGCAGTCCGGACAGCAACACCGGGGAGCTGTTTTTT. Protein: CASSPDSNTGELFF.

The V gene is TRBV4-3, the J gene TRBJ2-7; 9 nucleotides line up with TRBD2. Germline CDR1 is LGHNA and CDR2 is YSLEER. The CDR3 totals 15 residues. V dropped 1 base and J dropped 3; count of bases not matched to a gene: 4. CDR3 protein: CASSQGSAGGYEQYF. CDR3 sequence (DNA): TGCGCCAGCAGCCAAGGGTCAGCGGGAGGCTACGAGCAGTACTTC.

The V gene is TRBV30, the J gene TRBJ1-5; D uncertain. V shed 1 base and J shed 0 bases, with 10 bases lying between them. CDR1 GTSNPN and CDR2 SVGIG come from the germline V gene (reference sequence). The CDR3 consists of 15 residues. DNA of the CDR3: TGTGCCTGGAGTGGGGCCCCGCATAGCAATCAGCCCCAGCATTTT. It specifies CAWSGAPHSNQPQHF.

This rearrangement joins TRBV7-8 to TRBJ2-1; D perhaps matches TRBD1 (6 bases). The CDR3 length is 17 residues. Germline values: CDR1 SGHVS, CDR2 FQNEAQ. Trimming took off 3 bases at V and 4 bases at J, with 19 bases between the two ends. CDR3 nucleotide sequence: TGTGCCAGCAGCTTCTTCTCGTTCGGCAGGGGATACAATGAGCAGTTCTTC. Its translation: CASSFFSFGRGYNEQFF.

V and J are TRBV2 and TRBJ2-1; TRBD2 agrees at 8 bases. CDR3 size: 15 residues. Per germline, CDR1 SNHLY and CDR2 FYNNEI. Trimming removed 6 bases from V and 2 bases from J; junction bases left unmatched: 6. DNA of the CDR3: TGTGCCAGCAGCGTACCGGGACTAGCCTACAATGAGCAGTTCTTC. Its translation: CASSVPGLAYNEQFF.

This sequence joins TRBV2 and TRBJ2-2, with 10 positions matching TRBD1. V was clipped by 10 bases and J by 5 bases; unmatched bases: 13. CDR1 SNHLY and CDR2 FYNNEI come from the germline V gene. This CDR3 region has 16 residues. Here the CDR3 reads CATSPGQGLGTGELFF. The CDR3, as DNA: TGTGCCACTTCACCGGGACAGGGGTTAGGAACCGGGGAGCTGTTTTTT.

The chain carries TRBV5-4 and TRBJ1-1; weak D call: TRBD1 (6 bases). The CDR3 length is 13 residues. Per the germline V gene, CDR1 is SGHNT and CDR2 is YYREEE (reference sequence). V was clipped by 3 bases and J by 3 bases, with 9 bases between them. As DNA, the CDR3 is TGTGCCAGCAGCTCTGGACAGCACACTGAAGCTTTCTTT. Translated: CASSSGQHTEAFF.

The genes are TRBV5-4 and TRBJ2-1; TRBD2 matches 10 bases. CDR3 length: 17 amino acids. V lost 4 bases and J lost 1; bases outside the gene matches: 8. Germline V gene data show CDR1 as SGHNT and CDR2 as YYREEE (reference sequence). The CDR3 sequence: CASSPPSGRWSYNEQFF. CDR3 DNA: TGTGCCAGCAGCCCACCTAGCGGGAGATGGTCCTACAATGAGCAGTTCTTC.

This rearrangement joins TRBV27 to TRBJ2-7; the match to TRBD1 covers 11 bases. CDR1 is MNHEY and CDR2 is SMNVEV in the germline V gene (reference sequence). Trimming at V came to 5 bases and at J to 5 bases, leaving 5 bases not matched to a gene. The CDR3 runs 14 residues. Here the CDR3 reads CASSPWTGGHEQYF. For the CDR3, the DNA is TGTGCCAGCAGTCCGTGGACAGGGGGCCACGAGCAGTACTTC.

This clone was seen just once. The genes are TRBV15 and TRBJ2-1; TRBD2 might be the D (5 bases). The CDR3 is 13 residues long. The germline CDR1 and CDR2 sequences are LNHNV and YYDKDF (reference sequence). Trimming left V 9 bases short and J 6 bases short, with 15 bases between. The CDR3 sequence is CATRPRASNEQFF. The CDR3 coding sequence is TGTGCCACTAGGCCGCGGGCTAGCAATGAGCAGTTCTTC.

The CDR3 loop is CASSLGLAGASEQYF. CDR3 coding DNA: TGTGCCAGCAGCCTCGGACTAGCGGGAGCTTCCGAGCAGTACTTC. The chain employs TRBV6-5 and TRBJ2-7, with 13 bases that match TRBD2. CDR3 size: 15 residues. J was trimmed by 6 bases and V by 6 bases; bases with no gene match: 8. Germline values: CDR1 MNHEY, CDR2 SVGAGI.